Listed below are T cell receptor beta chains from one sample, sequenced in a study of patients and donors after allogeneic stem cell transplantation. Via MiXCR, TCRdb re-called the RT-PCR reads, giving one row per CDR3 protein. The profile shows roughly 230,000 distinct CDR3 sequences, over 12% of them singletons. Specimen: blood, either unsorted or a sorted T cell fraction (not recorded which). All receptors derive from a human donor who was either an allogeneic HSCT recipient or a stem cell or donor lymphocyte infusion donor (not recorded which). It is not recorded whose cells these are; they may come from a transplant donor. Both conserved end residues are part of each CDR3. A D gene is named only where the DNA matches it firmly. Size is stated for part of the rows, as once, few or many counts, or as a class when the clone is expanded.

j_call v_call d_call clone_size cdr3_nt cdr3_aa
TRBJ1-5 TRBV5-1 - many TGCGCCACCGATCCGGGACTTCCGTTTAGCAATCAGCCCCAGCATTTT CATDPGLPFSNQPQHF
TRBJ2-1 TRBV7-2 - few TGTGCCAGCAGCCCCACCCAGACTAGCTACAATGAGCAGTTCTTC CASSPTQTSYNEQFF
TRBJ2-2 TRBV7-9 - - TGTGCCAGCAGCAAGACAGACACCGGGGAGCTGTTTTTT CASSKTDTGELFF
TRBJ2-3 TRBV6-1 TRBD2 few TGTGCCAGCAGTCACCGGAGCGGGAGTGGAACAGATACGCAGTATTTT CASSHRSGSGTDTQYF
TRBJ1-2 TRBV12-3/TRBV12-4 TRBD1 - TGTGCCAGCCGAGGAGGGGGCAAAGGCTATGGCTACACCTTC CASRGGGKGYGYTF
TRBJ2-3 TRBV6-2/TRBV6-3 TRBD2 - TGTGCCAGCCGTGGAGGGCTAGCGGGGTTCACAGATACGCAGTATTTT CASRGGLAGFTDTQYF
TRBJ2-2 TRBV9 TRBD2 - TGTGCCAGCAGCGCTGATTCGGGAGGGGGTCGGACCGGGGAGCTGTTTTTT CASSADSGGGRTGELFF
TRBJ2-7 TRBV20-1 TRBD2 - TGCAGTGCTAGAGATGCCGGGACTAGCGGGAGGGCGAGATTTTCCGAGCAGTACTTC CSARDAGTSGRARFSEQYF
TRBJ1-2 TRBV4-3 - few TGCGCCAGCAGCCAAGGGGGGGCCCACCCTTATGGCTACACCTTC CASSQGGAHPYGYTF
TRBJ1-1 TRBV7-3 TRBD1 - TGTGCCAGCAGCTTCGGGACAGGGGAGACTGAAGCTTTCTTT CASSFGTGETEAFF
TRBJ1-6 TRBV3-1 - few TGTGCCAGCAGCCGTAAAGGGGATTCACCCCTCCACTTT CASSRKGDSPLHF
TRBJ2-2 TRBV3-1 - few TGTGCCAGCAGCGTCGGCGGTAACACCGGGGAGCTGTTTTTT CASSVGGNTGELFF
TRBJ2-2 TRBV2 TRBD1 few TGTGCCAGCAGACCCGGAGGACAGGGGGCCACCGGGGAGCTGTTTTTT CASRPGGQGATGELFF
TRBJ1-1 TRBV30 TRBD1 many TGTGCCTGGACCTCCCTTGGACAGGGAGTGGCTTTCTTT CAWTSLGQGVAFF
TRBJ2-3 TRBV10-3 TRBD2 many TGTGCCATCAGTGAGAGGCGGGGGGGCACAGATACGCAGTATTTT CAISERRGGTDTQYF
TRBJ1-4 TRBV2 TRBD1 many TGTGCCAGCACCTTGGACAGGGCTAATGAAAAACTGTTTTTT CASTLDRANEKLFF
TRBJ1-4 TRBV9 - - TGTGCCAGCAGCGCATACAGCTCCTCGGGGGAAAAACTGTTTTTT CASSAYSSSGEKLFF
TRBJ1-3 TRBV7-7 TRBD1 - TGTGCTAGCAGCAGAAATCAGGGGGACACCATATATTTT CASSRNQGDTIYF
TRBJ2-7 TRBV18 TRBD1 - TGTGCCAGCTCACCCCTCGGGACAGAAGCCTACGAGCAGTACTTC CASSPLGTEAYEQYF
TRBJ2-3 TRBV20-1 - few TGCAGTGCTAGAGATTATAGGGGGGGCCTTGTTACGCAGTATTTT CSARDYRGGLVTQYF
TRBJ2-5 TRBV24-1 - few TGTGCCACCAGTGAGCAGACAGGCTTGGGGGAGACCCAGTACTTC CATSEQTGLGETQYF
TRBJ2-2 TRBV6-1 - - TGTGCCAGCAGTGACTGGAGACTACTCACCGGGGAGCTGTTTTTT CASSDWRLLTGELFF
TRBJ2-3 TRBV3-1 - - TGTGCCAGCAGCCAACACCCAGATACGCAGTATTTT CASSQHPDTQYF
TRBJ1-5 TRBV15 TRBD1 many TGTGCCACCAGCAGTATCACAGGGGATCAGCCCCAGCATTTT CATSSITGDQPQHF
TRBJ2-5 TRBV7-2 TRBD1 - TGTGCCAGCAGCTCCCTAGGACAGGGAGAGACCCAGTACTTC CASSSLGQGETQYF
TRBJ1-4 TRBV3-1 - - TGTGCCAGCAGCGGTGGTTCGTTGGACAGTTTGAGTGAAAAACTGTTTTTT CASSGGSLDSLSEKLFF
TRBJ1-1 TRBV7-2 TRBD1 - TGTGCCAGCAGCTCGGGACAGGGAGGAGGCACTGAAGCTTTCTTT CASSSGQGGGTEAFF
TRBJ2-5 TRBV6-2/TRBV6-3 TRBD1 - TGTGCCAGCAGTTACGGGGACAGCCAAGAGACCCAGTACTTC CASSYGDSQETQYF
TRBJ1-5 TRBV12-3/TRBV12-4 - few TGTGCCAGCAGTCGGGTCTCGGGGAGCCGGAGCAATCAGCCCCAGCATTTT CASSRVSGSRSNQPQHF
TRBJ2-7 TRBV20-1 - - TGCAGTGCTAGACAAGGTAGCGGCGCCTACGAGCAGTACTTC CSARQGSGAYEQYF
TRBJ2-7 TRBV27 - few TGTGCCAGCAGATTCGGACAGAGGGCACTCTTCGAGCAGTACTTC CASRFGQRALFEQYF
TRBJ2-3 TRBV20-1 - once TGCAGTGCTAGAGATCCTTCGCGGGGCCTAGATACGCAGTATTTT CSARDPSRGLDTQYF
TRBJ1-2 TRBV5-6 - many TGTGCCAGCAGCCCAACAGGGTTGGATGGCTACACCTTC CASSPTGLDGYTF
TRBJ2-7 TRBV11-2 - - TGTGCCAGCAGCTTAATTTACGGGATCGAGCAGTACTTC CASSLIYGIEQYF
TRBJ2-3 TRBV9 - few TGTGCCAGCAGCGTAGGGAGCAACTCAGATACGCAGTATTTT CASSVGSNSDTQYF
TRBJ2-1 TRBV20-1 - few TGCAGTGCTAGAGCGGGAAGTGGTGAGCAGTTCTTC CSARAGSGEQFF
TRBJ1-3 TRBV7-2 - many TGTGCCAGCAGCCAACAGGTTCTCTCTGGAAACACCATATATTTT CASSQQVLSGNTIYF
TRBJ1-2 TRBV29-1 TRBD1 few TGCAGCGTTGGCAGGGACAGCCTAAGCACAGCAAACTATGGCTACACCTTC CSVGRDSLSTANYGYTF
TRBJ2-5 TRBV7-2 - few TGTGCCAGCAGCTTTCCGTCCGGGTCCGTGACCCAGTACTTC CASSFPSGSVTQYF
TRBJ2-1 TRBV6-5 TRBD1 - TGTGCCAGCAGTTCCCGGACAGGGGGGTCCTACAATGAGCAGTTCTTC CASSSRTGGSYNEQFF
TRBJ1-4 TRBV6-5 - many TGTGCCAGCAGTTACTCGATGTGGGGTAATGAAAAACTGTTTTTT CASSYSMWGNEKLFF
TRBJ2-3 TRBV9 TRBD2 - TGTGCCAGCAGTATAGCGGGGGGGTACACAGATACGCAGTATTTT CASSIAGGYTDTQYF
TRBJ2-2 TRBV6-4 TRBD2 - TGTGCCAGCAGTGGACTAGCGGGAGCTTTAACCGGGGAGCTGTTTTTT CASSGLAGALTGELFF
TRBJ2-1 TRBV3-1 TRBD2 many TGTGCCAGCAGCCCCGGACTAGCGGGGAACAATGAGCAGTTCTTC CASSPGLAGNNEQFF
TRBJ2-1 TRBV2 TRBD2 few TGTGCCAGCAGTGAGTTCACTAGCGGGCACAATGAGCAGTTCTTC CASSEFTSGHNEQFF
TRBJ2-3 TRBV20-1 TRBD2 - TGCAGTGCTAGGCGGACTAGCGGGGGAGCAGATACGCAGTATTTT CSARRTSGGADTQYF
TRBJ1-6 TRBV21-1 - - TGTGCCAGCAGCAAAGGCGGAGTATCACCCCTCCACTTT CASSKGGVSPLHF
TRBJ1-1 TRBV19 TRBD1 - TGTGCCAGCGGGGGACAGAGAAACACTGAAGCTTTCTTT CASGGQRNTEAFF
TRBJ2-1 TRBV7-3 TRBD2 few TGTGCCAGCAGCTTGGGGACTAGCGCGACGAATGAGCAGTTCTTC CASSLGTSATNEQFF
TRBJ2-5 TRBV15 TRBD1 few TGTGCCACCAGCAGAGATAAGGGGGCAAGGGAGACCCAGTACTTC CATSRDKGARETQYF
TRBJ2-3 TRBV5-6 - - TGTGCCAGCAGCCGACTAGTTCGGGGTACAGATACGCAGTATTTT CASSRLVRGTDTQYF
TRBJ1-2 TRBV7-9 - many TGTGCCAGCAGCCTAAGTGAGGGGAAGACAGGAATCTATGGCTACACCTTC CASSLSEGKTGIYGYTF
TRBJ1-2 TRBV5-1 - many TGCGCCAGCAGCTTGGAGACAGGTACCCCCTATGGCTACACCTTC CASSLETGTPYGYTF
TRBJ1-5 TRBV7-2 - many TGTGCCAGCAGCTCAAGTGGTGATAGCAATCAGCCCCAGCATTTT CASSSSGDSNQPQHF
TRBJ1-2 TRBV6-1 - - TGTGCCAGCAGCCCTGACAGTTTCGGTGGCTACACCTTC CASSPDSFGGYTF
TRBJ2-6 TRBV20-1 - few TGCAGTGCCGCGGAGATTAATTCTGGGGCCAACGTCCTGACTTTC CSAAEINSGANVLTF
TRBJ2-7 TRBV7-9 - - TGTGCCAGCAGCTTAGTGTGGAGTGGGCATTACGAGCAGTACTTC CASSLVWSGHYEQYF
TRBJ1-1 TRBV6-5 TRBD1 few TGTGCCAGCAGTTCCGGACAGGGGGTTGTGAACACTGAAGCTTTCTTT CASSSGQGVVNTEAFF
TRBJ2-1 TRBV20-1 TRBD2 - TGCAGCGCAAACCCCCTAGCGGGAGATTACAATGAGCAGTTCTTC CSANPLAGDYNEQFF
TRBJ1-3 TRBV5-1 TRBD1 few TGCGCCAGCAGCCCTGGACAGGCGAGGTATGGAAACACCATATATTTT CASSPGQARYGNTIYF